Below, 2 T cell receptor beta chains from the same sample are listed, as sequenced in a study of blood T cell repertoires in COVID-19. Some clones are missing from TCRdb's copy, which holds only in-frame ones; the method was immunoSEQ multiplex PCR. The sample lists some 240,000 clones, 65% to 90% occurring once. Input material: peripheral blood. Every receptor here comes from a woman aged 70-85 years with COVID-19, enrolled during active disease.

This chain connects TRBV5-8 to TRBJ1-5; 8 bases map to TRBD1. The CDR3 sequence is 13 residues long. Germline V gene lookup returns CDR1 SGHTS and CDR2 YDEGEE. With V trimmed by 1 base and J by 6 bases, 0 bases remained unmatched. The CDR3 nucleotides are TGTGCCAGCAGCTTGCAGGGGGCTCAGCCCCAGCATTTT. It specifies CASSLQGAQPQHF.

The rearrangement joins TRBV5-3 to TRBJ1-5; 8 bases are a match to TRBD1. TRBV5-3 is marked as an open reading frame, function uncertain. The CDR3 is 23 residues long. The junction had 26 bases not matched to a gene; V was cut back by 2 bases and J by 1 base. For the CDR3, the DNA is TGTGCCAGAAGCTTCATGGGCGCCTTTTGGACAGGGAATAAGGGTCGCAGCAATCAGCCCCAGCATTTT. This encodes CARSFMGAFWTGNKGRSNQPQHF.